This T cell receptor (beta chain) emerged from a study of blood T cells in healthy people across ages. Overall study context: Through template switching, about one barcoded beta molecule was captured per two T cells, as measured in model experiments. Study-wide findings and caveats: Unsorted PBMC input precluded a conclusive naive versus antigen-experienced comparison. Per million T cells, TCR beta diversity dropped roughly linearly as age increased.

Details on this clonotype: Its antigen is unidentified.

Primed by a sample-barcoded 5' primer and a J-beta primer mix, a second PCR proceeded for 7 to 11 cycles. TCRdb independently ran MiXCR on the 5' RACE reads; one entry per CDR3 protein. The profile covers 1.4 million or so distinct CDR3 sequences, with 40% to 45% appearing a single time and under 5% taken by the ten largest. The CDR3 has 16 amino acids. Per germline, CDR1 SQVTM and CDR2 ANQGSEA. Unmatched junction bases numbered 11, after V lost 6 bases and J lost 0 bases. The sample consisted of blood. This receptor was taken from a woman aged 18-35 years in good health. The chain employs TRBV29-1 and TRBJ2-7, with 10 bases that match TRBD1. Here the CDR3 reads CSVRDRGLGSSYEQYF. In DNA form, the CDR3 reads TGCAGCGTCCGGGACAGGGGACTGGGTAGCTCCTACGAGCAGTACTTC.